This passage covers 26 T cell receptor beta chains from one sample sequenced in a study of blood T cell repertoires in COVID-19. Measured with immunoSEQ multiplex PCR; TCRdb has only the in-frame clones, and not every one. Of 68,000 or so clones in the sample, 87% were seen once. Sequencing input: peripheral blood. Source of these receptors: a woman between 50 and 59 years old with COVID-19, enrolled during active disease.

The CDR3 nucleotides read TGTGCAAGTCGCTTAGGGTGGGAGAGTGGGACCCAGTACTTC. Translation: CASRLGWESGTQYF. This chain connects TRBV12-2 to TRBJ2-5; TRBD2 is the table's D call and was not checked against the DNA. TRBV12-2 is assigned pseudogene status. The CDR3 covers 14 residues.

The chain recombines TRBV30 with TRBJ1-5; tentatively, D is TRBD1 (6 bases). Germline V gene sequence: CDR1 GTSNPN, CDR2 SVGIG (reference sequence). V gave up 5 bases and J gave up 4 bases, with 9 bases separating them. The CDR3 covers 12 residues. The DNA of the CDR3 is TGTGCCTGGGGACAGACAAATCAGCCCCAGCATTTT. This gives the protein CAWGQTNQPQHF.

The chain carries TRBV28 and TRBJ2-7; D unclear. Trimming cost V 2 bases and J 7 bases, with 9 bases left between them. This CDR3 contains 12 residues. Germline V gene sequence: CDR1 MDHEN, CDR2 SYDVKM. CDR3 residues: CASSLTLLEQYF. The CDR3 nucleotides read TGTGCCAGCAGTTTAACTCTTCTGGAGCAGTACTTC.

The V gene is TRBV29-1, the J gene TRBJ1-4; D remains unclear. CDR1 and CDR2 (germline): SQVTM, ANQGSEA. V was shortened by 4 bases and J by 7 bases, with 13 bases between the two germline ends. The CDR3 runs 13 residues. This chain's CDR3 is CSVVSEVSEKLFF. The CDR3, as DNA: TGCAGCGTTGTGTCCGAAGTTAGTGAAAAACTGTTTTTT.

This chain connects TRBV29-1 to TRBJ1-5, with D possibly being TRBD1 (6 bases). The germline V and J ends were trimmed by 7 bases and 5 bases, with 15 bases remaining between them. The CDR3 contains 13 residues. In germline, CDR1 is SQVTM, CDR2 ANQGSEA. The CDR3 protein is CSGSTGRDQPQHF. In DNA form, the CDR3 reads TGCAGCGGGAGTACAGGGAGGGATCAGCCCCAGCATTTT.

The CDR3 is CASSPRDRLNTGELFF. The CDR3, as DNA: TGTGCCAGTAGCCCGAGGGACAGGTTAAACACCGGGGAGCTGTTTTTT. The chain joins TRBV19 to TRBJ2-2, with TRBD1 matching 8 bases. The V gene end was trimmed by 6 bases and the J gene end by 2 bases; junction bases not matched to a gene: 8. Germline assignment: CDR1 LNHDA and CDR2 SQIVND (reference sequence). This CDR3 has 16 amino acids.

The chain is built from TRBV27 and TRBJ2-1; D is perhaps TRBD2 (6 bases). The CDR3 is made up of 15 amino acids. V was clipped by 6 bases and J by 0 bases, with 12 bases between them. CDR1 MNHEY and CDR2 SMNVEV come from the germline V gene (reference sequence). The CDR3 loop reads CASRDSGSSYNEQFF. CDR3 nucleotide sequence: TGTGCCAGCAGAGATAGCGGCAGCTCCTACAATGAGCAGTTCTTC.

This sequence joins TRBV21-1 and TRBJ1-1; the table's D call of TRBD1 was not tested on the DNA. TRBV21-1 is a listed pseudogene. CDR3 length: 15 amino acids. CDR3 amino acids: CASSPRTGRGTEAFF. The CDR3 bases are TGTGCCAGCAGCCCGCGGACAGGGAGAGGCACTGAAGCTTTCTTT.

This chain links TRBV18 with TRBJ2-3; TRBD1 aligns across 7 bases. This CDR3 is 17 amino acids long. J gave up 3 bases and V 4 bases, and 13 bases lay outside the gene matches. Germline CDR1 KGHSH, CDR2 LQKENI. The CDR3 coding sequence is TGTGCCAGCTCACGCACCCCGGGGACAGCCACGACAGATACGCAGTATTTT. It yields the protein CASSRTPGTATTDTQYF. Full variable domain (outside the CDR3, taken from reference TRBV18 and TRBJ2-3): NAGVMQNPRHLVRRRGQEARLRCSPMKGHSHVYWYRQLPEEGLKFMVYLQKENIIDESGMPKERFSAEFPKEGPSILRIQQVVRGDSAAYFCASSRTPGTATTDTQYFGPGTRLTVL.

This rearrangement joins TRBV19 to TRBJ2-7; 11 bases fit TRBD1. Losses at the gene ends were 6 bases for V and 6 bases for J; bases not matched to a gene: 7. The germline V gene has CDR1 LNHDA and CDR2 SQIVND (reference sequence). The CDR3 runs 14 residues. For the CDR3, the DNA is TGTGCCAGTAGCCTCCGGGACAGGGGGTTCGAGCAGTACTTC. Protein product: CASSLRDRGFEQYF.

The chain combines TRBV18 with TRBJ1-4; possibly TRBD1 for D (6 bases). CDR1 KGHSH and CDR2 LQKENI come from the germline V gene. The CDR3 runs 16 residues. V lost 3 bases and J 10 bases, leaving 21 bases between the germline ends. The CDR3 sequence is CASSPGNRLTGLKLFF. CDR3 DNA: TGTGCCAGCTCACCCGGAAACCGGCTGACAGGCCTAAAACTGTTTTTT.

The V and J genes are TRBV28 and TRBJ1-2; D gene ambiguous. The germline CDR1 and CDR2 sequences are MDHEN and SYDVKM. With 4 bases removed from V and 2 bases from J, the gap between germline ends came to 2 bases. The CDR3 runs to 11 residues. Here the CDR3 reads CASSSNYGYTF. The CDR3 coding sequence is TGTGCCAGCAGTTCGAACTATGGCTACACCTTC.

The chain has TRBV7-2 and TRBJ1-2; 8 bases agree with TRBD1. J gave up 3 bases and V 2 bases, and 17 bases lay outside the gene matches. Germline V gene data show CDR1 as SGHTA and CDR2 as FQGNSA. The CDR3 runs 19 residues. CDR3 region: CASSLRRRAGGDVDYGYTF. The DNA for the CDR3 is TGTGCCAGCAGCTTACGAAGGAGGGCAGGGGGCGACGTAGACTATGGCTACACCTTC.

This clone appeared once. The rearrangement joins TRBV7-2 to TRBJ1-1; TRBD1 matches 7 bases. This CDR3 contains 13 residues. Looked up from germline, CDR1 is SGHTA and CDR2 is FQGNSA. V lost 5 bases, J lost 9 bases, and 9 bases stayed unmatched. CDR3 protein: CASSREQGMKAFF. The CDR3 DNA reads TGTGCCAGCAGCAGAGAACAGGGGATGAAAGCTTTCTTT.

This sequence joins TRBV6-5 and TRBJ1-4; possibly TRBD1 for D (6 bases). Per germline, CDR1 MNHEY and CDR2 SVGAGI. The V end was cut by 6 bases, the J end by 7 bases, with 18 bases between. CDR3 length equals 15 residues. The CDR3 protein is CASSNYRATSEKLFF. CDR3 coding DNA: TGTGCCAGCAGCAATTACAGGGCGACAAGTGAAAAACTGTTTTTT.

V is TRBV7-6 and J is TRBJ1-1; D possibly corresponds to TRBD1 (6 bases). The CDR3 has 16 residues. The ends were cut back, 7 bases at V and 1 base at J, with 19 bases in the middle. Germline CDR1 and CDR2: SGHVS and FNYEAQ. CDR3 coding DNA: TGTGCCAGCACCCCAGGGGCCGGACTCGGGAACACTGAAGCTTTCTTT. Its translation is CASTPGAGLGNTEAFF.

The CDR3 is CASSKSGGSIDEQFF. DNA of the CDR3: TGTGCCAGCAGCAAATCAGGGGGCAGTATTGATGAGCAGTTCTTC. The chain combines TRBV7-3 with TRBJ2-1, with 8 bases that match TRBD1. J lost 8 bases, V lost 5 bases, and 11 bases had no gene match. CDR1 and CDR2 (germline): SGHTA, FQGTGA. This CDR3 region has 15 residues.

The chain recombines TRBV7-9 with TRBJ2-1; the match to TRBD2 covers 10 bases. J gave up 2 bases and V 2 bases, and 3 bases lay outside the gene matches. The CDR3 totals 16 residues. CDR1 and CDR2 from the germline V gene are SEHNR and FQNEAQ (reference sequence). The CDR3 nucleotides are TGTGCCAGCAGCTTATTAGCGGGAGGAACCTACAATGAGCAGTTCTTC. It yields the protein CASSLLAGGTYNEQFF.

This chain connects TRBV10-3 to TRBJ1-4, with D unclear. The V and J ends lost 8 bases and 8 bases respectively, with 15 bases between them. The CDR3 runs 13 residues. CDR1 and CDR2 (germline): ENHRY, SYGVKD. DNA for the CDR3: TGTGCCATCCGCGAGGGCGGGAGGGAAAAACTGTTTTTT. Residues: CAIREGGREKLFF.

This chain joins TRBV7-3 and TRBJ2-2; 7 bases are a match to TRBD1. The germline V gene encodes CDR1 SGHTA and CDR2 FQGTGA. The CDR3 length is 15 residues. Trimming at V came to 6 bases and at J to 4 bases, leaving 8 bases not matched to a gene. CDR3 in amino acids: CASRKEGASTGELFF. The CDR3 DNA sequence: TGTGCCAGCAGAAAAGAGGGGGCGAGCACCGGGGAGCTGTTTTTT.

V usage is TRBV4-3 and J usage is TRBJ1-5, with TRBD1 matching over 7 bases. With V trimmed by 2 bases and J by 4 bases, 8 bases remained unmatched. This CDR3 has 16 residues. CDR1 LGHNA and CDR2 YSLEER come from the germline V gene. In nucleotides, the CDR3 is TGCGCCAGCAGCCAACAACTGGGACAGCCGAATCAGCCCCAGCATTTT. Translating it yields CASSQQLGQPNQPQHF.

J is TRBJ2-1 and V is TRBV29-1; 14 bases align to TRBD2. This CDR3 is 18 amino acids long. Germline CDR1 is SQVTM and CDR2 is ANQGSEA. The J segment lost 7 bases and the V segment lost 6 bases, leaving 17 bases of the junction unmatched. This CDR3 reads CSVVIWKGTSGSMNEQFF. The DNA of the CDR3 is TGCAGCGTGGTGATATGGAAGGGGACTAGCGGGAGCATGAATGAGCAGTTCTTC.

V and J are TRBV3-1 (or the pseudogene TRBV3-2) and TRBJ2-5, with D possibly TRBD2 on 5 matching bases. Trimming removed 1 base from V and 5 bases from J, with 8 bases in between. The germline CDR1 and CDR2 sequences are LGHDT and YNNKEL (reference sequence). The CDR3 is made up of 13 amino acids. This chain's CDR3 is CASSQVGDETQYF. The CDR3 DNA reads TGTGCCAGCAGCCAAGTGGGAGACGAGACCCAGTACTTC.

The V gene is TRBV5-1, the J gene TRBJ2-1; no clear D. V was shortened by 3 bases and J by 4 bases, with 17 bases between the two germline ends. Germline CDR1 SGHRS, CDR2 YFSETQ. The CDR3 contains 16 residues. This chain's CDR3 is CASSYFRRGPYNEQFF. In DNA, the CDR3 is TGCGCCAGCAGCTACTTTCGGCGTGGGCCTTACAATGAGCAGTTCTTC.

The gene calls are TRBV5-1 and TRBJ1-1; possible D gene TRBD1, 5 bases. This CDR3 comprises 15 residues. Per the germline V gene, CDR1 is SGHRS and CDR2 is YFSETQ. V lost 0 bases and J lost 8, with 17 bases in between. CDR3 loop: CASSLESGLPREAFF. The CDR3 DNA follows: TGCGCCAGCAGCTTGGAATCGGGACTGCCTAGGGAAGCTTTCTTT.

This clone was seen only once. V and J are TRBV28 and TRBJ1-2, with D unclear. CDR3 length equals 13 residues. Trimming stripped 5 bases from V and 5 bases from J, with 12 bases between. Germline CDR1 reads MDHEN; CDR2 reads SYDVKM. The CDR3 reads CASSQDFSYGYTF. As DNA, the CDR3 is TGTGCCAGCAGTCAGGACTTTTCTTATGGCTACACCTTC.